Listed below are T cell receptor beta chains from one sample, sequenced in a study of shared clonotypes between healthy human individuals. Here immunoSEQ multiplex PCR was the method, and the copy in TCRdb shows in-frame clones only, minus some. The sample lists roughly 500,000 clones, roughly 77% occurring once. Sequenced input: PBMCs. These receptors all stem from a woman aged 35 to 49 in good health. Some clones in this sample may be carry-over from other donors' samples. CDR3s include the opening cysteine and the closing phenylalanine or tryptophan. A D gene is named only where the DNA matches it firmly.

v_gene: TRBV28; len: 12; j_gene: TRBJ1-2; d_gene: TRBD1; CDR3aa: CASREDRAGYTF
v_gene: TRBV28; len: 16; j_gene: TRBJ1-6; d_gene: -; CDR3aa: CASSLWERGGNSPLHF
v_gene: TRBV7-2; len: 15; j_gene: TRBJ1-6; d_gene: -; CDR3aa: CASSLALTGDSPLHF
v_gene: TRBV7-7; len: 13; j_gene: TRBJ2-5; d_gene: -; CDR3aa: CASSFQTQETQYF
v_gene: TRBV2; len: 13; j_gene: TRBJ1-1; d_gene: -; CDR3aa: CASSPRTAFEAFF
v_gene: TRBV7-9; len: 12; j_gene: TRBJ1-4; d_gene: -; CDR3aa: CASSLEGEKLFF
v_gene: TRBV9; len: 15; j_gene: TRBJ2-5; d_gene: TRBD2; CDR3aa: CASSVLGGGPETQYF
v_gene: TRBV5-4; len: 16; j_gene: TRBJ2-3; d_gene: TRBD2; CDR3aa: CASSFKLAGTTDTQYF
v_gene: TRBV5-4; len: 13; j_gene: TRBJ1-2; d_gene: -; CDR3aa: CASTLEPGYGYTF
v_gene: TRBV5-1; len: 11; j_gene: TRBJ1-5; d_gene: -; CDR3aa: CASSSNQPQHF
v_gene: TRBV21-1; len: 13; j_gene: TRBJ2-5; d_gene: -; CDR3aa: CASSEQGLETQYF
v_gene: TRBV6-5; len: 15; j_gene: TRBJ2-3; d_gene: -; CDR3aa: CASSYSGSHTDTQYF
v_gene: TRBV7-8; len: 13; j_gene: TRBJ2-7; d_gene: -; CDR3aa: CASSLVVAYEQYF
v_gene: TRBV5-3; len: 15; j_gene: TRBJ2-4; d_gene: TRBD2; CDR3aa: CARSPLTSGKNIQYF
v_gene: TRBV7-3; len: 14; j_gene: TRBJ2-7; d_gene: TRBD2; CDR3aa: CASSPSGTKGEQYF
v_gene: TRBV7-9; len: 15; j_gene: TRBJ2-7; d_gene: -; CDR3aa: CASSFVVDSSYEQYF
v_gene: TRBV11-3; len: 13; j_gene: TRBJ2-1; d_gene: TRBD2; CDR3aa: CASSSPSGNEQFF
v_gene: TRBV19; len: 14; j_gene: TRBJ2-7; d_gene: -; CDR3aa: CASSIVVSSYEQYF
v_gene: TRBV4-3; len: 13; j_gene: -; d_gene: -; CDR3aa: CASSQDRTYEQYF
v_gene: TRBV9; len: 13; j_gene: TRBJ2-3; d_gene: -; CDR3aa: CASSVSSTDTQYF
v_gene: TRBV9; len: 15; j_gene: TRBJ2-5; d_gene: -; CDR3aa: CASSVDGGFQETQYF
v_gene: TRBV7-8; len: 15; j_gene: TRBJ1-1; d_gene: -; CDR3aa: CASSPSWGMDTEAFF
v_gene: TRBV18; len: 15; j_gene: TRBJ2-3; d_gene: TRBD2; CDR3aa: CASRPSGRETDTQYF
v_gene: TRBV18; len: 12; j_gene: TRBJ2-2; d_gene: -; CDR3aa: CASSQRGGELFF
v_gene: TRBV5-3; len: 15; j_gene: TRBJ2-3; d_gene: -; CDR3aa: CARSSTNYRADTQYF
v_gene: TRBV6-5; len: 13; j_gene: TRBJ2-7; d_gene: TRBD1; CDR3aa: CASSPGQDYEQYF
v_gene: TRBV7-2; len: 14; j_gene: TRBJ2-2; d_gene: -; CDR3aa: CASSIYRVTGELFF
v_gene: TRBV15; len: 19; j_gene: TRBJ2-1; d_gene: TRBD2; CDR3aa: CATSQRQTSSGSSYNEQFF
v_gene: TRBV7-9; len: 13; j_gene: TRBJ2-5; d_gene: -; CDR3aa: CASRFSSRETQYF
v_gene: TRBV5-1; len: 14; j_gene: TRBJ2-7; d_gene: -; CDR3aa: CASTKDGNSYEQYF
v_gene: TRBV6-1; len: 12; j_gene: TRBJ1-4; d_gene: -; CDR3aa: CASSPRNEKLFF
v_gene: TRBV7-9; len: 14; j_gene: TRBJ2-7; d_gene: -; CDR3aa: CASSSAPGFYEQYF
v_gene: TRBV4-2; len: 16; j_gene: TRBJ1-2; d_gene: TRBD1; CDR3aa: CASSQDPTGANYGYTF
v_gene: TRBV4-3; len: 17; j_gene: TRBJ1-5; d_gene: TRBD1; CDR3aa: CASSPWWGQGFFQPQHF
v_gene: TRBV19; len: 14; j_gene: TRBJ1-5; d_gene: -; CDR3aa: CASSIRGGNQPQHF
v_gene: TRBV7-7; len: 14; j_gene: TRBJ2-3; d_gene: TRBD1; CDR3aa: CASSSTTGADTQYF
v_gene: TRBV5-4; len: 18; j_gene: TRBJ2-2; d_gene: TRBD2; CDR3aa: CASSLGPSGRVNTGELFF
v_gene: TRBV10-3; len: 16; j_gene: TRBJ2-7; d_gene: TRBD2; CDR3aa: CAISDISGRGSYEQYF
v_gene: TRBV5-5; len: 17; j_gene: TRBJ2-5; d_gene: -; CDR3aa: CASSLVPGDGGQETQYF
v_gene: TRBV7-3; len: 15; j_gene: TRBJ2-3; d_gene: -; CDR3aa: CASSPRAGATDTQYF
v_gene: TRBV6-6; len: 15; j_gene: TRBJ2-1; d_gene: TRBD2; CDR3aa: CASRLGGTSLSEQFF
v_gene: TRBV5-5; len: 15; j_gene: TRBJ1-6; d_gene: TRBD1; CDR3aa: CASSPGQGADSPLHF
v_gene: TRBV7-3; len: 14; j_gene: TRBJ2-1; d_gene: -; CDR3aa: CASSLSPVNNEQFF
v_gene: TRBV5-1; len: 13; j_gene: TRBJ2-1; d_gene: -; CDR3aa: CASRRGPLNEQFF
v_gene: TRBV5-4; len: 11; j_gene: TRBJ2-5; d_gene: -; CDR3aa: CASSFQETQYF
v_gene: TRBV27; len: 15; j_gene: TRBJ2-3; d_gene: TRBD1; CDR3aa: CASSWTGTSTDTQYF
v_gene: TRBV9; len: 13; j_gene: TRBJ2-3; d_gene: -; CDR3aa: CASSVVSSDTQYF
v_gene: TRBV5-1; len: 13; j_gene: TRBJ2-7; d_gene: -; CDR3aa: CASSSGITYEQYF
v_gene: TRBV5-1; len: 15; j_gene: TRBJ2-7; d_gene: -; CDR3aa: CASSLGPSPSYEQYF
v_gene: TRBV11-2; len: 16; j_gene: TRBJ2-7; d_gene: -; CDR3aa: CASTKGRGDREHEQYF
v_gene: TRBV13; len: 15; j_gene: TRBJ2-5; d_gene: TRBD1; CDR3aa: CASSARDRGLETQYF
v_gene: TRBV5-6; len: 11; j_gene: TRBJ1-2; d_gene: -; CDR3aa: CASSLWTDKTF
v_gene: TRBV18; len: 15; j_gene: TRBJ2-3; d_gene: -; CDR3aa: CASSLAEENTDTQYF
v_gene: TRBV6-4; len: 15; j_gene: TRBJ2-1; d_gene: TRBD2; CDR3aa: CASSQTSGRVHEQFF
v_gene: TRBV6-1; len: 15; j_gene: TRBJ2-4; d_gene: -; CDR3aa: CASSEAADSQNIQYF
v_gene: TRBV6-5; len: 14; j_gene: TRBJ1-1; d_gene: TRBD1; CDR3aa: CASSPDRGLTEAFF